This T cell receptor beta chain is from a study of blood T cell repertoires in COVID-19. Study as a whole: The United States, Italy and Spain provided the acute and convalescent COVID-19 samples. T cells, B-cell-depleted T cells, or PBMCs provided the cDNA or gDNA that served as material.

Authors' methods: Cell counts per sample came from amplifying reference gene primers. The assay was immunoSEQ multiplex PCR, and TCRdb's table has in-frame clones only and misses some. V, J and clone size are taken as reported in that table, and D and trimming were inferred from the DNA itself. In the table there are approximately 120,000 clones, roughly 90% of which are singletons. Germline lookup yields CDR1 GTSNPN and CDR2 SVGIG (reference sequence). CDR3 length equals 15 residues. The V segment lost 1 base and the J segment 6 bases; nucleotides outside the gene matches: 6. This clone occurred once.

Sequencing used peripheral blood. The sequence came from a man between 50 and 59 years old with acute or convalescent COVID-19. This rearrangement joins TRBV30 to TRBJ2-3; TRBD1 agrees at 11 bases. Written as DNA, the CDR3 is TGTGCCTGGAGTGGGGGGACAGGGGGTCGGGATACGCAGTATTTT. As protein: CAWSGGTGGRDTQYF.